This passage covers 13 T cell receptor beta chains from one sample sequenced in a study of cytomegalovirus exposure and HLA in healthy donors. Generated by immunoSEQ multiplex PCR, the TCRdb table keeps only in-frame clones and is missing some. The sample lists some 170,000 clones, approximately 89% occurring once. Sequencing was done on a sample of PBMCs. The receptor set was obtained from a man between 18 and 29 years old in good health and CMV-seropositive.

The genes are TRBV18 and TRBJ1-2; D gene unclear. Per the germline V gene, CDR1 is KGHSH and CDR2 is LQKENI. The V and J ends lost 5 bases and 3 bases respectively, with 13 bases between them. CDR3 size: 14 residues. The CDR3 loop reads CASSATDVDYGYTF. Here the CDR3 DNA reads TGTGCCAGCTCAGCGACTGATGTAGACTATGGCTACACCTTC.

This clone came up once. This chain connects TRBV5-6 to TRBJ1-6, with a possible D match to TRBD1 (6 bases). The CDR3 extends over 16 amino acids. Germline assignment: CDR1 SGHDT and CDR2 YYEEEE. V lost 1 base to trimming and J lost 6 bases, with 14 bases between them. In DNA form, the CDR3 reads TGTGCCAGCAGCTTGCACTCAGGGGCGCGTAATTCACCCCTCCACTTT. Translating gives CASSLHSGARNSPLHF.

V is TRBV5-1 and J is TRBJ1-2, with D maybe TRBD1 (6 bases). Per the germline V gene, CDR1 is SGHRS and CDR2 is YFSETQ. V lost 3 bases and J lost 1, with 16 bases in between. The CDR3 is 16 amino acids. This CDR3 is CASSYDQGRYNYGYTF. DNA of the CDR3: TGCGCCAGCAGCTATGACCAGGGGCGGTATAACTATGGCTACACCTTC.

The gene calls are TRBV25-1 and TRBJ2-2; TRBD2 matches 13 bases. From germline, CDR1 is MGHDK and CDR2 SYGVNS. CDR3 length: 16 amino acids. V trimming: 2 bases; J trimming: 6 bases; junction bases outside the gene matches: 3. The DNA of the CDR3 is TGTGCCAGCAGTGAAAGGACTAGCGGGGGTGCCGGGGAGCTGTTTTTT. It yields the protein CASSERTSGGAGELFF.

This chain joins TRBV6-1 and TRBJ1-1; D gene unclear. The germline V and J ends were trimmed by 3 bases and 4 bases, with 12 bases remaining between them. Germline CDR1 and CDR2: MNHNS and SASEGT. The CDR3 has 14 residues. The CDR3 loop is CASSESGSGTEAFF. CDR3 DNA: TGTGCCAGCAGTGAGTCGGGATCGGGCACTGAAGCTTTCTTT.

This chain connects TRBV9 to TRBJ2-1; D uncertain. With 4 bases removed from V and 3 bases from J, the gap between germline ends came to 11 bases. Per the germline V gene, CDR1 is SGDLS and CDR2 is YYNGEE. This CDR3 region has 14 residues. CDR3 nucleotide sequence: TGTGCCAGCAGCCCTACGAGGAACTACAATGAGCAGTTCTTC. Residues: CASSPTRNYNEQFF.

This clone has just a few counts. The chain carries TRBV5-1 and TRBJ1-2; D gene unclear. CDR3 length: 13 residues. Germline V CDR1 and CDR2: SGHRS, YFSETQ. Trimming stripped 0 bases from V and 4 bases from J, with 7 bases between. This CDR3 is CASSLGVVYGYTF. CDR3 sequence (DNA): TGCGCCAGCAGCTTGGGAGTGGTCTATGGCTACACCTTC.

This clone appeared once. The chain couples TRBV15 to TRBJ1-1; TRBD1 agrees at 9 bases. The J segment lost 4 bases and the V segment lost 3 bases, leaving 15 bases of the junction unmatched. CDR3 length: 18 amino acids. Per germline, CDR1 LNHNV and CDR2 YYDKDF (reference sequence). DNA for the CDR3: TGTGCCACCAGCAGCCCTCTAGTCGGGGACAGGGTAGTCACTGAAGCTTTCTTT. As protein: CATSSPLVGDRVVTEAFF.

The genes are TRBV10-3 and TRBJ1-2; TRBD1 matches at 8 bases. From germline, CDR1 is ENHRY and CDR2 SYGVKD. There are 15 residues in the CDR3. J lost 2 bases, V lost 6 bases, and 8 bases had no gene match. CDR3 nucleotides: TGTGCCATCAGCTTGGGGACAGGAGTGAACTATGGCTACACCTTC. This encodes CAISLGTGVNYGYTF.

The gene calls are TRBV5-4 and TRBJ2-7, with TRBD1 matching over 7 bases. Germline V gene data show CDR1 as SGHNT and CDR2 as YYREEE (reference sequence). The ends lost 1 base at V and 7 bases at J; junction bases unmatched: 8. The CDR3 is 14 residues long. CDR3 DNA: TGTGCCAGCAGCTTGAATCTCGCAGGGGGTGAGCAGTACTTC. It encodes CASSLNLAGGEQYF.

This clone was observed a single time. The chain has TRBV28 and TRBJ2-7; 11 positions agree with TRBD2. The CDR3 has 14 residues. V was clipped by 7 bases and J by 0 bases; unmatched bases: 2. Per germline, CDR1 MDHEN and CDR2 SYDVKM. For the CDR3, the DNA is TGTGCCAGCAAGGGACTAGCGGACTCCTACGAGCAGTACTTC. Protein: CASKGLADSYEQYF. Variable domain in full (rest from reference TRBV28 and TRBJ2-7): DVKVTQSSRYLVKRTGEKVFLECVQDMDHENMFWYRQDPGLGLRLIYFSYDVKMKEKGDIPEGYSVSREKKERFSLILESASTNQTSMYLCASKGLADSYEQYFGPGTRLTVT.

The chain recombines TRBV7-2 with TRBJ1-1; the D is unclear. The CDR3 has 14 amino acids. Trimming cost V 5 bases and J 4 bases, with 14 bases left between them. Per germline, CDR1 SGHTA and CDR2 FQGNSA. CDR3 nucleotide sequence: TGTGCCAGCAGCCCCCGTGGGCTCAGCACTGAAGCTTTCTTT. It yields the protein CASSPRGLSTEAFF.

The CDR3 region has the DNA TGCGCCAGCAGGACTAGCGGGGGGCCCTACGAGCAGTACTTC. Translated: CASRTSGGPYEQYF. The V gene is TRBV10-1, the J gene TRBJ2-7, with 13 positions matching TRBD2. The CDR3 runs to 14 residues. Trimming removed 6 bases from V and 2 bases from J; junction bases left unmatched: 1. From germline, CDR1 is WNHNN and CDR2 SYGVQD (reference sequence).